This T cell receptor (beta chain) was identified in a study of shared clonotypes between healthy human individuals. Study-level findings and limits: Sampling involved blood alone; tissue repertoires likely differ.

The table lists this clone with a count of one. Its antigen is unidentified. The donors, healthy adults who were HIV-negative, had experienced no recent acute infections or vaccinations. Germline V gene data show CDR1 as SGHTA and CDR2 as FQGTGA. The CDR3 is 13 amino acids. Trimming pared 2 bases from V and 4 bases from J, leaving 7 bases between. Genomic DNA (from each subset) was split evenly across several immunoSEQ plates. The table came from immunoSEQ multiplex PCR; TCRdb's copy has only in-frame clones and leaves some out. The sample has 530,000 or so clones, over 60% seen once. This sequence was found in a woman aged 40 to 50 in good health. Some clones in this sample may be carry-over from other donors' samples. The sequencing sample was made of PBMCs. The J gene is TRBJ2-3, the V gene TRBV7-3; D remains ambiguous. CDR3 sequence: CASSLLVPDTQYF. Written as DNA, the CDR3 is TGTGCCAGCAGCTTACTAGTTCCAGATACGCAGTATTTT. Full variable domain (remainder filled in from reference TRBV7-3 and TRBJ2-3): GAGVSQTPSNKVTEKGKYVELRCDPISGHTALYWYRQSLGQGPEFLIYFQGTGAADDSGLPNDRFFAVRPEGSVSTLKIQRTERGDSAVYLCASSLLVPDTQYFGPGTRLTVL.